Each of the 19 T cell receptor beta chains below was sequenced from the same sample in a study of cytomegalovirus exposure and HLA in healthy donors. The data were produced by immunoSEQ multiplex PCR, yet TCRdb's version contains in-frame clones alone and is incomplete. The data show roughly 170,000 clones, roughly four fifths seen once. The sample taken for sequencing was PBMCs. The source of these receptors is a woman aged 18-30 years in good health and CMV-seropositive.

The chain carries TRBV11-1 and TRBJ1-1, with D uncertain. V was shortened by 0 bases and J by 6 bases, with 17 bases between the two germline ends. This CDR3 is 16 amino acids long. Germline CDR1 and CDR2: SGHAT and FQDESV (reference sequence). Here the CDR3 reads CASSLALQPEVSEAFF. As DNA, the CDR3 is TGTGCCAGCAGCTTAGCGTTGCAGCCGGAGGTCTCTGAAGCTTTCTTT.

This chain joins TRBV5-1 and TRBJ2-7, with TRBD1 matching 7 bases. This CDR3 comprises 14 residues. CDR1 is SGHRS, CDR2 YFSETQ, per germline. V shed 4 bases and J 1 base; nucleotides not matched to a gene: 5. The CDR3 is CASSHRGASYEQYF. The CDR3 DNA is TGCGCCAGCAGCCACAGGGGAGCATCCTACGAGCAGTACTTC.

The rearrangement uses TRBV9 and TRBJ1-1; 9 bases are a match to TRBD1. Germline V gives CDR1 SGDLS, CDR2 YYNGEE. The length of the CDR3 is 14 residues. The J segment lost 10 bases and the V segment lost 1 base, leaving 8 bases of the junction unmatched. The CDR3 region is CASSVWDREGGAFF. The CDR3, as DNA: TGTGCCAGCAGCGTATGGGACAGGGAGGGGGGAGCTTTCTTT.

The chain recombines TRBV7-8 with TRBJ1-1; 7 nucleotides align to TRBD1. The V and J ends lost 5 bases and 1 base, in that order; junction bases with no gene match: 1. The germline CDR1 and CDR2 sequences are SGHVS and FQNEAQ. CDR3 size: 13 residues. The CDR3 DNA reads as TGTGCCAGCAGCCGACAGGGGAACACTGAAGCTTTCTTT. Its translation is CASSRQGNTEAFF.

In DNA form, the CDR3 reads TGCAGCGTTGAGGCCAGGGGGAAAGATGGATCTGGCTACACCTTC. Its translation: CSVEARGKDGSGYTF. The genes are TRBV29-1 and TRBJ1-2; 7 bases map to TRBD1. This CDR3 is 15 amino acids long. V shed 3 bases, J shed 7 bases, and the junction held 14 bases outside the gene matches. The germline CDR1 and CDR2 sequences are SQVTM and ANQGSEA.

This sequence joins TRBV6-6 and TRBJ2-1, with D possibly TRBD2 on 5 matching bases. The germline V and J ends were trimmed by 7 bases and 6 bases, with 16 bases remaining between them. Germline-derived CDR1 and CDR2 are MNHNY and SVGAGI (reference sequence). CDR3 size: 14 residues. The CDR3 here is CASNTRGFGNEQFF. The CDR3 DNA sequence: TGTGCCAGCAACACCCGAGGGTTCGGCAATGAGCAGTTCTTC.

The chain carries TRBV13 and TRBJ2-1; D is unresolved. CDR3 length: 14 residues. CDR1 and CDR2 (germline): PRHDT, FYEKMQ (reference sequence). V lost 4 bases and J 4 bases, leaving 11 bases between the germline ends. This CDR3 is CASSSSEVYNEQFF. In DNA form, the CDR3 reads TGTGCCAGCAGCTCCAGTGAAGTTTACAATGAGCAGTTCTTC. Full variable domain (rest looked up from reference TRBV13 and TRBJ2-1): AAGVIQSPRHLIKEKRETATLKCYPIPRHDTVYWYQQGPGQDPQFLISFYEKMQSDKGSIPDRFSAQQFSDYHSELNMSSLELGDSALYFCASSSSEVYNEQFFGPGTRLTVL.

In this sample, this clone turned up a few times. DNA of the CDR3: TGTGCCAGCAGCCGTTCCCTTGGACAGGGGGACTACGAGCAGTACTTC. This sequence encodes CASSRSLGQGDYEQYF. The chain carries TRBV4-2 and TRBJ2-7; 10 nucleotides match TRBD1. The J segment lost 3 bases and the V segment lost 4 bases, leaving 9 bases of the junction unmatched. The CDR3 loop spans 16 amino acids. Germline-derived CDR1 and CDR2 are LGHNA and YNFKEQ.

V is TRBV5-1 and J is TRBJ1-5, with unresolved D. CDR1 and CDR2 (germline): SGHRS, YFSETQ. Trimming shortened V by 6 bases and J by 4 bases, and 17 bases separated the two germline ends. The CDR3 is 15 amino acids. The chain's CDR3 is CASKSTPGENQPQHF. Here the CDR3 DNA reads TGCGCCAGCAAGTCCACTCCCGGGGAAAATCAGCCCCAGCATTTT.

This clone was seen a handful of times. The chain combines TRBV4-3 with TRBJ2-7, with 9 bases matching TRBD1. The CDR3 runs to 16 residues. Germline V gene lookup returns CDR1 LGHNA and CDR2 YSLEER. J was trimmed by 2 bases and V by 1 base; bases with no gene match: 6. This CDR3 reads CASSQVGGQGPYEQYF. The CDR3 region has the DNA TGCGCCAGCAGCCAAGTAGGGGGACAGGGACCCTACGAGCAGTACTTC.

This clone was detected a few times. The chain combines TRBV28 with TRBJ1-5, with 10 bases identical to TRBD1. Germline V CDR1 and CDR2: MDHEN, SYDVKM. Unmatched junction bases numbered 7, after V lost 9 bases and J lost 5 bases. The CDR3 is 14 residues long. In DNA, the CDR3 is TGTGCCAGTTTGACAGGGGGCGAGTATCAGCCCCAGCATTTT. Protein: CASLTGGEYQPQHF.

This clone was recorded once. J is TRBJ2-5 and V is TRBV2, with 11 bases matching TRBD2. The junction had 2 bases not matched to a gene; V was cut back by 4 bases and J by 1 base. Germline assignment: CDR1 SNHLY and CDR2 FYNNEI. This CDR3 is built from 15 residues. Here the CDR3 DNA reads TGTGCCAGCAGTGTTACTAGCGGGGGCCAAGAGACCCAGTACTTC. Residues: CASSVTSGGQETQYF.

The CDR3 loop is CASSPSGGVQTQYF. The CDR3 nucleotides are TGTGCCAGCAGCCCTAGCGGGGGGGTCCAGACCCAGTACTTC. The chain employs TRBV7-6 and TRBJ2-5; 12 nucleotides align to TRBD2. The CDR3 spans 14 residues. CDR1 is SGHVS and CDR2 is FNYEAQ in the germline V gene. The V segment lost 5 bases and the J segment 6 bases; nucleotides outside the gene matches: 4. Complete variable domain (other parts from reference TRBV7-6 and TRBJ2-5): GAGVSQSPRYKVTKRGQDVALRCDPISGHVSLYWYRQALGQGPEFLTYFNYEAQQDKSGLPNDRFSAERPEGSISTLTIQRTEQRDSAMYRCASSPSGGVQTQYFGPGTRLLVL.

This clone was counted many times. V is TRBV6-6 and J is TRBJ2-2, with D possibly being TRBD2 (7 bases). The germline V gene encodes CDR1 MNHNY and CDR2 SVGAGI (reference sequence). The CDR3 covers 12 residues. The V and J ends lost 7 bases and 6 bases respectively, with 9 bases between them. This chain's CDR3 is CASTGGPGELFF. The CDR3 nucleotides are TGTGCCAGCACGGGGGGCCCCGGGGAGCTGTTTTTT.

V gene TRBV27 combines with J gene TRBJ1-2; 10 nucleotides agree with TRBD1. The CDR3 covers 15 residues. Germline CDR1 and CDR2: MNHEY and SMNVEV (reference sequence). V shed 2 bases and J 6 bases; nucleotides not matched to a gene: 6. The CDR3 here is CASSLPGQGLDGYTF. The CDR3 DNA reads as TGTGCCAGCAGTTTACCGGGACAGGGGTTGGATGGCTACACCTTC.

DNA for the CDR3: TGTGCCAGCAGTAAGGGGGCAACTAATGAAAAACTGTTTTTT. It is translated as CASSKGATNEKLFF. This sequence joins TRBV5-4 and TRBJ1-4; D might be TRBD1 (6 bases). The V end was cut by 5 bases, the J end by 0 bases, with 8 bases between. The CDR3 contains 14 residues. CDR1 and CDR2 from the germline V gene are SGHNT and YYREEE (reference sequence).

This chain connects TRBV6-5 to TRBJ1-1; 7 nucleotides match TRBD1. V shed 6 bases, J shed 8 bases, and the junction held 15 bases outside the gene matches. Germline CDR1 and CDR2: MNHEY and SVGAGI. The CDR3 is 15 residues long. As DNA, the CDR3 is TGTGCCAGCAGCAAAGCCCGACAGGGTACAGGAGAAGCTTTCTTT. This sequence encodes CASSKARQGTGEAFF.

This clone appeared a single time. The chain employs TRBV6-5 and TRBJ2-1; 13 nucleotides match TRBD2. This CDR3 has 14 residues. Trimming took 5 bases from V and 15 from J; bases not matched to a gene: 10. In germline, CDR1 is MNHEY, CDR2 SVGAGI. This CDR3 reads CASSQTSGGPEGFF. CDR3 DNA: TGTGCCAGCAGTCAGACTAGCGGGGGGCCTGAGGGGTTCTTC.

This clone occurred once. The genes are TRBV2 and TRBJ1-1, with 9 nucleotides matching TRBD1. Germline V gives CDR1 SNHLY, CDR2 FYNNEI. This CDR3 comprises 14 residues. Trimming cost V 1 base and J 11 bases; bases outside gene matches: 8. The CDR3 DNA reads as TGTGCCAGCAGTGAAGTCCGGGACAGGGATTTGGCTTTCTTT. Protein sequence: CASSEVRDRDLAFF.